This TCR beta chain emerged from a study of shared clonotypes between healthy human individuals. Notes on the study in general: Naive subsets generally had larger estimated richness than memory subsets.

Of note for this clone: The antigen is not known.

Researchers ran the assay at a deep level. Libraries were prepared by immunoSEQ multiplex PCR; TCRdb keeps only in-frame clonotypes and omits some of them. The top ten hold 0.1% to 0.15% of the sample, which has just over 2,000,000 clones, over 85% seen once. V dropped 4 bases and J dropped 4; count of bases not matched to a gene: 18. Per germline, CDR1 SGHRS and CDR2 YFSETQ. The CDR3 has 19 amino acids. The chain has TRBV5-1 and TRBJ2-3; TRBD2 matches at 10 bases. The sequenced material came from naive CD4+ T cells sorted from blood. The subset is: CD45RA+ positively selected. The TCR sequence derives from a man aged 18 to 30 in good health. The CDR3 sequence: CASSEASGGLRLRSDTQYF. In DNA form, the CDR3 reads TGCGCCAGCAGCGAGGCTAGCGGGGGCCTTCGGTTAAGGTCAGATACGCAGTATTTT.